Below, 21 T cell receptor beta chains from the same sample are listed, as sequenced in a study of CD8 T cells in ankylosing spondylitis. Study-wide findings and caveats: Ankylosing spondylitis blood appeared to be characterized by a TCR beta motif of eight highly homologous variants.

These TCRs' antigens remain unknown. TCRdb itself ran the 5' RACE reads through MiXCR, one entry per CDR3 protein. The table lists approximately 540,000 distinct CDR3 sequences, approximately 12% of them singletons, with around 7% in the top ten. The sample taken for sequencing was blood, either unsorted or a sorted T cell fraction (not recorded which). These receptors originate from a male donor with ankylosing spondylitis.

The chain has TRBV4-1 and TRBJ1-4; D remains ambiguous. From germline, CDR1 is MGHRA and CDR2 YSYEKL. This CDR3 has 14 amino acids. V gave up 6 bases and J gave up 2 bases, with 10 bases separating them. CDR3 sequence (DNA): TGCGCCAGCAGTCGGGTGGGGACTAATGAAAAACTGTTTTTT. It encodes CASSRVGTNEKLFF.

In its sample, this clonotype was seen a few times. The V and J genes are TRBV2 and TRBJ2-1; D remains unclear. The V and J ends lost 5 bases and 3 bases respectively, with 11 bases between them. The CDR3 totals 14 residues. CDR1 and CDR2 (germline): SNHLY, FYNNEI. The CDR3 region is CASSRQRDYNEQFF. CDR3 coding DNA: TGTGCCAGCAGTCGGCAACGTGACTACAATGAGCAGTTCTTC.

This clonotype turned up a few times. V gene TRBV20-1 combines with J gene TRBJ2-1; TRBD2 matches 11 bases. J lost 7 bases, V lost 8 bases, and 7 bases had no gene match. Germline lookup yields CDR1 DFQATT and CDR2 SNEGSKA (reference sequence). The CDR3 is 13 residues long. This chain's CDR3 is CSCRASGRNEQFF. The CDR3 DNA is TGCAGTTGCAGGGCTAGCGGGAGGAATGAGCAGTTCTTC.

The sample holds a few counts of this clonotype. The rearrangement links TRBV7-8 to TRBJ2-7; D is perhaps TRBD1 (6 bases). CDR3 length equals 13 residues. Trimming left V 9 bases short and J 3 bases short, with 15 bases between. The germline CDR1 and CDR2 sequences are SGHVS and FQNEAQ. CDR3 sequence: CASKDSLGYEQYF. The DNA for the CDR3 is TGTGCCAGTAAGGACAGCTTAGGCTACGAGCAGTACTTC.

The chain employs TRBV20-1 and TRBJ2-1, with 7 bases that match TRBD2. CDR1 and CDR2 from the germline V gene are DFQATT and SNEGSKA (reference sequence). Germline trimming cut 3 bases from V and 1 base from J; bases unmatched to any gene: 9. The CDR3 sequence is 16 residues long. DNA for the CDR3: TGCAGTGCTAGGGTTCTTAGCGGGTCGTCCTACAATGAGCAGTTCTTC. It translates to CSARVLSGSSYNEQFF.

The sample holds many counts of this clonotype. This chain uses TRBV20-1 with TRBJ2-7, with 11 nucleotides matching TRBD2. This CDR3 is built from 13 residues. Germline-derived CDR1 and CDR2 are DFQATT and SNEGSKA (reference sequence). Trimming took 6 bases from V and 0 from J; bases not matched to a gene: 1. The CDR3: CSALAGGSYEQYV. The CDR3, as DNA: TGCAGTGCCCTAGCGGGAGGCTCCTACGAGCAGTACGTC.

This clonotype was seen only a few times. This sequence joins TRBV10-2 and TRBJ2-2, with D uncertain. Germline CDR1 and CDR2: WSHSY and SAAADI. The ends were cut back, 6 bases at V and 6 bases at J, with 8 bases in the middle. The CDR3 is made up of 12 amino acids. The CDR3 bases are TGCGCCAGCAGATTGTCCGCCGGGGAGCTGTTTTTT. Protein: CASRLSAGELFF.

The chain recombines TRBV7-9 with TRBJ2-5; a weak D match, TRBD1 (7 bases). CDR3 length: 17 residues. V was trimmed by 5 bases and J by 1 base, leaving 20 bases between them. Germline V gives CDR1 SEHNR, CDR2 FQNEAQ (reference sequence). The CDR3 region has the DNA TGTGCCAGCAGCCCCCAGGGGGGAAGCGGAATCCAAGAGACCCAGTACTTC. It yields the protein CASSPQGGSGIQETQYF.

The chain combines TRBV7-8 with TRBJ1-1; TRBD1 matches at 8 bases. Germline CDR1 SGHVS, CDR2 FQNEAQ. The ends lost 5 bases at V and 5 bases at J; junction bases unmatched: 10. CDR3 length: 15 amino acids. CDR3 amino acids: CASSLRRQGSTEAFF. The CDR3 DNA follows: TGTGCCAGCAGCCTCCGGCGACAGGGGAGTACTGAAGCTTTCTTT.

This clonotype was detected only once. The CDR3 DNA reads as TGTGCCAGCAGTTTATCCCACATGTATGGCTACACCTTC. Translating gives CASSLSHMYGYTF. J is TRBJ1-2 and V is TRBV27; D unresolved. Per germline, CDR1 MNHEY and CDR2 SMNVEV (reference sequence). The CDR3 sequence is 13 residues long. Trimming pared 0 bases from V and 5 bases from J, leaving 7 bases between.

The chain carries TRBV20-1 and TRBJ2-5, with D possibly being TRBD2 (6 bases). Looked up from germline, CDR1 is DFQATT and CDR2 is SNEGSKA (reference sequence). Trimming shortened V by 6 bases and J by 5 bases, and 16 bases separated the two germline ends. The CDR3 is made up of 13 amino acids. Written as DNA, the CDR3 is TGCAGTGCCCCAGTTGGAGGAGGGGAGACCCAGTACTTC. Amino acids: CSAPVGGGETQYF.

This clonotype was picked up a small number of times. The chain combines TRBV7-9 with TRBJ2-7; perhaps TRBD1 as D (6 bases). V lost 1 base to trimming and J lost 5 bases, with 12 bases between them. Germline CDR1 SEHNR, CDR2 FQNEAQ (reference sequence). The CDR3 contains 14 residues. The CDR3 coding sequence is TGTGCCAGCAGCTTAGGGGACACAGAAGACGAGCAGTACTTC. Its protein is CASSLGDTEDEQYF.

This clonotype was seen ten or more times. The rearrangement uses TRBV20-1 and TRBJ2-7; 9 bases align to TRBD2. Trimming removed 0 bases from V and 4 bases from J; junction bases left unmatched: 10. Germline loops: CDR1 DFQATT, CDR2 SNEGSKA (reference sequence). This CDR3 is built from 16 residues. The DNA of the CDR3 is TGCAGTGCTAGAGATCCCGCCGCGGGAGGGCCTTACGAGCAGTACTTC. This encodes CSARDPAAGGPYEQYF.

This clonotype was observed at least ten times. The chain carries TRBV20-1 and TRBJ2-1, with 12 bases matching TRBD2. Germline V lookup: CDR1 DFQATT, CDR2 SNEGSKA (reference sequence). The trim removed 4 bases at V and 6 bases at J, leaving 7 bases unmatched. The CDR3 consists of 15 residues. This CDR3 reads CSATKLAGGFNEQFF. The CDR3 DNA sequence: TGCAGTGCTACCAAACTAGCGGGAGGCTTCAATGAGCAGTTCTTC.

The chain uses TRBV20-1 and TRBJ1-1; D is ambiguous. Between the trimmed V and J ends, which lost 0 bases and 0 bases, there was a span of 11 bases. From germline, CDR1 is DFQATT and CDR2 SNEGSKA (reference sequence). CDR3 length: 15 residues. CDR3 DNA sequence: TGCAGTGCTAGAGATCAGCGGGCCTTGAACACTGAAGCTTTCTTT. Translating gives CSARDQRALNTEAFF.

The chain recombines TRBV20-1 with TRBJ2-2; tentatively, D is TRBD1 (6 bases). V shed 0 bases and J shed 3 bases, with 17 bases lying between them. Germline CDR1 reads DFQATT; CDR2 reads SNEGSKA (reference sequence). The CDR3 covers 17 residues. This CDR3 reads CSARDTGSGLDTGELFF. In nucleotides, the CDR3 is TGCAGTGCTAGAGATACAGGGTCCGGGCTCGACACCGGGGAGCTGTTTTTT.

This clonotype has a handful of counts. The chain employs TRBV9 and TRBJ2-3, with 10 bases that match TRBD2. CDR1 is SGDLS, CDR2 YYNGEE, per germline. V shed 0 bases, J shed 1 base, and the junction held 2 bases outside the gene matches. This CDR3 spans 16 amino acids. CDR3 sequence reads: CASSVDLAGGTDTQYF. The DNA of the CDR3 is TGTGCCAGCAGCGTAGATCTAGCGGGGGGCACAGATACGCAGTATTTT. The full variable domain, in which reference TRBV9 and TRBJ2-3 provide the parts outside the CDR3, is DSGVTQTPKHLITATGQRVTLRCSPRSGDLSVYWYQQSLDQGLQFLIQYYNGEERAKGNILERFSAQQFPDLHSELNLSSLELGDSALYFCASSVDLAGGTDTQYFGPGTRLTVL.

This clonotype has more than one count but fewer than ten. This chain links TRBV9 with TRBJ2-7; TRBD2 aligns across 7 bases. V lost 0 bases and J lost 3; bases outside the gene matches: 6. This CDR3 has 15 residues. CDR1 and CDR2 from the germline V gene are SGDLS and YYNGEE. The CDR3 loop is CASSVAFGGSYEQYF. The CDR3 DNA sequence: TGTGCCAGCAGCGTAGCATTTGGCGGGAGCTACGAGCAGTACTTC.

This clonotype has more than one count but fewer than ten. This sequence joins TRBV20-1 and TRBJ1-2, with D maybe TRBD1 (6 bases). CDR3 length: 12 residues. Germline CDR1 reads DFQATT; CDR2 reads SNEGSKA (reference sequence). DNA of the CDR3: TGCAGGCCCCACGGACAGTTCTATGGCTACACCTTC. Encoded protein: CRPHGQFYGYTF.

The rearrangement joins TRBV2 to TRBJ1-6, with D unresolved. Trimming took 4 bases from V and 0 from J, leaving 7 bases between them. Germline V CDR1 and CDR2: SNHLY, FYNNEI. The CDR3 extends over 15 amino acids. For the CDR3, the DNA is TGTGCCAGCAGTGGTCAGAGCTCCTATAATTCACCCCTCCACTTT. Translated, it gives CASSGQSSYNSPLHF.

As for this clonotype: The junction departs from germline at one end; a sequencing error may be responsible. The chain couples TRBV3-1 to TRBJ1-1, with unresolved D. The CDR3 extends over 13 amino acids. Germline V gives CDR1 LGHDT, CDR2 YNNKEL (reference sequence). The CDR3 reads CASSPMTNTEDFF. CDR3 coding DNA: TGTGCCAGCAGCCCCATGACGAACACTGAAGATTTCTTT.